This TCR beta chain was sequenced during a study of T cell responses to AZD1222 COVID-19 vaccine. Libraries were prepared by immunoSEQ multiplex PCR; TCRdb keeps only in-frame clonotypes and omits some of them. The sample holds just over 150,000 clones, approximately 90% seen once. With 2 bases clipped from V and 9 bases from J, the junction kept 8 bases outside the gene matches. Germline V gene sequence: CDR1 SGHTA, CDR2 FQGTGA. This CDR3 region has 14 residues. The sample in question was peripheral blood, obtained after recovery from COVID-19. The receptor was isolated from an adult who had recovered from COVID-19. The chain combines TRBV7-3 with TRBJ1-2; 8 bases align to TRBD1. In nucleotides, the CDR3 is TGTGCCAGCAGCTTATTAGCAGGGGGCACTAGCTACACCTTC. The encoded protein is CASSLLAGGTSYTF. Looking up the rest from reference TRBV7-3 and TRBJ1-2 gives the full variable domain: GAGVSQTPSNKVTEKGKYVELRCDPISGHTALYWYRQSLGQGPEFLIYFQGTGAADDSGLPNDRFFAVRPEGSVSTLKIQRTERGDSAVYLCASSLLAGGTSYTFGSGTRLTVV.